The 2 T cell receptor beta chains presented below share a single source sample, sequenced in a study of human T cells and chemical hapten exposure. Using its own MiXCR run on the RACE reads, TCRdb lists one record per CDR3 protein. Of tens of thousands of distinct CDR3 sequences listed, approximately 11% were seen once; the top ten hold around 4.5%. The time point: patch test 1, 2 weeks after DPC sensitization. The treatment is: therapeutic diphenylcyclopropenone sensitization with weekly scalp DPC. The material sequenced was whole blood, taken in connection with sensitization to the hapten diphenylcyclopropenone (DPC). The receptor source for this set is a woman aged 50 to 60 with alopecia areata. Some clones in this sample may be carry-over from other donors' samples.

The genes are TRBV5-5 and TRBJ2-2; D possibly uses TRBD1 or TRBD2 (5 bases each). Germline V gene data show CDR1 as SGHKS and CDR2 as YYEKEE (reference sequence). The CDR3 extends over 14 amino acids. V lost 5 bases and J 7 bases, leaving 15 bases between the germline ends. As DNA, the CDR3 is TGTGCCAGCAGTCCAGGAGAGGGGTACGGGGAGCTGTTTTTT. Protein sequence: CASSPGEGYGELFF.

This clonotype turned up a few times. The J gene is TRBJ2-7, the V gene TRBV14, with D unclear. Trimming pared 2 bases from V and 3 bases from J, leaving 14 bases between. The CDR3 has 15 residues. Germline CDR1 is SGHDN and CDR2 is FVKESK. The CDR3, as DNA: TGTGCCAGCAGCCAACTAGGCACGACCCACTACGAGCAGTACTTC. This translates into CASSQLGTTHYEQYF.